The present entry profiles one T cell receptor (beta chain) with its context. Its specific antigen is unknown. Per-base quality was not reported, and no clone a single base away is much larger than it. Compared with germline, V lacks 5 bases and J lacks 4 bases; bases without a gene match: 11. The CDR3 covers 17 residues, taking in both the cysteine and the phenylalanine. Left in the record is the CDR3 DNA by itself, 51 bases read in frame from the first base. The CDR1 and CDR2 encoded by the germline V gene (reference sequence) are SEHNR and FQNEAQ. The treatment or condition label corresponds to: randomized to nivolumab then ipilimumab (arm A) or the reverse (arm B). No trial patient had received prior DNA-damaging chemotherapy. A FACS Aria II flow cytometer was used to sort live CD3+CD8+ cells that were negative for CD19 and CD56 from thawed PBMCs. Samples were obtained from patients with melanoma enrolled in CheckMate 064, a randomized, open-label phase II trial of sequential checkpoint blockade. Peripheral blood mononuclear cells were collected by leukapheresis, purified with Ficoll-Paque, and frozen in human serum with approximately 10% DMSO. Immediately after sorting, the purity of the sorted blood CD3+CD8+ cells was confirmed to be >95%, and DNA was then extracted.

These data are taken from a study of sequential checkpoint blockade in melanoma (dated by TCRdb to between 2019 and 2020). General notes on the study: Patients were randomized 1:1 to first-line nivolumab followed by ipilimumab (arm A) or ipilimumab followed by nivolumab (arm B). Both trial sequences were followed by maintenance nivolumab. Overall results and qualifications from the work: The model for predicting response that combines TCR metrics with mutation burden needs to be validated in larger, independent patient cohorts.

TCRbeta CDR3 regions were immunosequenced from genomic DNA with the immunoSEQ Assay. Prior to high-throughput sequencing, genomic DNA was amplified by bias-controlled multiplex PCR. Under the source paper's analysis protocol: To quantify the absolute abundance of each unique TCRbeta CDR3 region, the sequences were collapsed and filtered. Clonality, defined as 1 minus Pielou's evenness, was calculated using only productive rearrangements. A previously published method was used to identify clones whose frequencies were significantly greater in on-treatment samples than in baseline samples. TCRdb carries this immuneACCESS record with in-frame sequences only. Its versions omit some clonotypes, under half of them owing to an unresolved V gene in the studies checked, with the rest unexplained. V and J calls and clone size are copied from that table; D and trimming were computed from the DNA. This sample holds about 12,000 clones; over 70% were observed only once. Of the sample, about 25% falls within the top ten clones.

Recombination connected TRBV7-9 to TRBJ1-2, and TRBD1 matches 12 of the central bases. This specimen was CD8+ T cells sorted from blood (inferred from file names), taken from a patient given nivolumab and ipilimumab in sequence. The sequence was obtained from a human donor with melanoma. The CDR3 is CASSISGTGGNFYGYTF. The bases are TGTGCCAGCAGCATAAGCGGGACAGGGGGCAATTTCTATGGCTACACCTTC.